A single TCR beta chain is shown here with its context. The source of the sample is a study of T-cell reconstitution after alpha-beta-depleted transplantation in children. During its preparation, the TCRbeta library received unique molecular identifiers. TCRdb redid the calling of the PCR reads with MiXCR, one entry per CDR3 protein. The sample lists hundreds of thousands of distinct CDR3 sequences, about an eighth occurring once. V lost 3 bases to trimming and J lost 0 bases, with 16 bases between them. This CDR3 has 17 residues. Germline values: CDR1 SGHTA, CDR2 FQGNSA. Sequences were derived from PBMCs, mostly from graft donor cells, sampled 360 days after TCRalphabeta/CD19-depleted stem cell transplant. This TCR derives from a male patient between 5 and 17 years old who had a stem cell transplant for acute myeloid leukemia, so the T cells may come from the graft donor. The rearrangement links TRBV7-2 to TRBJ2-3, with D perhaps assigned TRBD1 or TRBD2 (7 bases each). CDR3 protein: CASSFVQGGGSTDTQYF. DNA for the CDR3: TGTGCCAGCAGCTTCGTGCAGGGGGGGGGTAGCACAGATACGCAGTATTTT.